The 9 T cell receptor beta chains presented below share a single source sample, sequenced in a study of blood T cell repertoires in COVID-19 (dated by TCRdb to between 2020 and 2021). Library preparation employed the immunoSEQ multiplex PCR assay. TCRdb retrieved this table from immuneACCESS and kept in-frame rearrangements only. Not all clones are present; in checked studies, unresolved V genes account for under half, and no reason is known for the remainder. Recorded for this sample are about 300,000 clones; 88% of them occurred a single time. Of the sample, approximately 8.8% is held by the ten largest clones. Sequenced sample: peripheral blood. The receptors originated from a man between 18 and 29 years old with active or convalescent COVID-19.

The chain is built from TRBV2 and TRBJ1-2, with D possibly TRBD1 on 6 matching bases. V lost 6 bases to trimming and J lost 0 bases, with 8 bases between them. The CDR3 spans 13 residues. CDR1 and CDR2 from the germline V gene are SNHLY and FYNNEI. The chain's CDR3 is CASRQGTNYGYTF. The CDR3 DNA follows: TGTGCCAGCAGGCAGGGGACTAACTATGGCTACACCTTC. The entire variable domain, with the rest obtained from reference TRBV2 and TRBJ1-2, is as follows: EPEVTQTPSHQVTQMGQEVILRCVPISNHLYFYWYRQILGQKVEFLVSFYNNEISEKSEIFDDQFSVERPDGSNFTLKIRSTKLEDSAMYFCASRQGTNYGYTFGSGTRLTVV.

This chain links TRBV25-1 with TRBJ2-5; possibly TRBD2 for D (6 bases). Per the germline V gene, CDR1 is MGHDK and CDR2 is SYGVNS. Trimming removed 6 bases at V and 5 bases at J, with 13 bases between. The length of the CDR3 is 13 residues. Here the CDR3 DNA reads TGTGCCAGCAGAAGACTAGAAATGGAGACCCAGTACTTC. Translation gives CASRRLEMETQYF.

The chain combines TRBV21-1 with TRBJ2-3; the table's D gene call, TRBD2, was not cross checked with the DNA. TRBV21-1 is a pseudogene. The CDR3 totals 15 residues. CDR3 DNA sequence: TGTGCCAGCAGCAAATATAGCGTGGGGACAGATACGCAGTATTTT. It yields the protein CASSKYSVGTDTQYF.

The chain joins TRBV9 to TRBJ1-1, with D possibly TRBD1 on 5 matching bases. Per the germline V gene, CDR1 is SGDLS and CDR2 is YYNGEE. The V end lost 3 bases, the J end lost 5 bases, and 20 bases lay between the germline ends. This CDR3 comprises 16 residues. DNA for the CDR3: TGTGCCAGCAGCGCTGTTCCCCCAGGGCGGGGAACTGAAGCTTTCTTT. This encodes CASSAVPPGRGTEAFF. The variable domain in full, completed from reference TRBV9 and TRBJ1-1, reads DSGVTQTPKHLITATGQRVTLRCSPRSGDLSVYWYQQSLDQGLQFLIQYYNGEERAKGNILERFSAQQFPDLHSELNLSSLELGDSALYFCASSAVPPGRGTEAFFGQGTRLTVV.

V is TRBV7-2 and J is TRBJ2-7; the match to TRBD2 covers 8 bases. Germline CDR1 SGHTA, CDR2 FQGNSA. The CDR3 is 14 residues long. Trimming at V came to 5 bases and at J to 3 bases, leaving 6 bases not matched to a gene. CDR3 in amino acids: CASSPSAGGYEQYF. The CDR3 DNA reads TGTGCCAGCAGCCCCTCGGCGGGGGGCTACGAGCAGTACTTC.

The rearrangement uses TRBV12-5 and TRBJ2-5, with D maybe TRBD2 (8 bases). Germline V gene lookup returns CDR1 LGHNT and CDR2 FRNRAP. This CDR3 has 15 residues. V lost 7 bases and J lost 2, with 17 bases in between. The CDR3 DNA sequence: TGTGCTAGTGTCAACGGGAGGGGGCGGCAAGAGACCCAGTACTTC. Translation gives CASVNGRGRQETQYF.

This clone was detected once. The J gene is TRBJ2-3, the V gene TRBV27; 10 bases are shared with TRBD2. The V segment lost 6 bases and the J segment 2 bases; nucleotides outside the gene matches: 5. This CDR3 has 15 residues. The V gene's germline CDR1 is MNHEY and CDR2 SMNVEV (reference sequence). Here the CDR3 reads CASSKRGGLTDTQYF. The DNA for the CDR3 is TGTGCCAGCAGCAAGCGGGGGGGCCTCACAGATACGCAGTATTTT.

J is TRBJ2-6 and V is TRBV5-4; 10 nucleotides agree with TRBD2. V dropped 3 bases and J dropped 9; count of bases not matched to a gene: 12. The CDR3 totals 17 residues. Germline CDR1 and CDR2: SGHNT and YYREEE (reference sequence). The CDR3 loop is CASSWEAGGPEGNVLTF. For the CDR3, the DNA is TGTGCCAGCAGCTGGGAAGCGGGGGGGCCCGAAGGCAACGTCCTGACTTTC. The whole variable domain, filled in from reference TRBV5-4 and TRBJ2-6, reads ETGVTQSPTHLIKTRGQQVTLRCSSQSGHNTVSWYQQALGQGPQFIFQYYREEENGRGNFPPRFSGLQFPNYSSELNVNALELDDSALYLCASSWEAGGPEGNVLTFGAGSRLTVL.

This chain joins TRBV20-1 and TRBJ2-7; D unclear. V lost 3 bases and J 0 bases, leaving 6 bases between the germline ends. Germline V CDR1 and CDR2: DFQATT, SNEGSKA (reference sequence). The CDR3 sequence is 12 residues long. The CDR3 DNA reads TGCAGTGCTAGTCGTAGCTCCTACGAGCAGTACTTC. It specifies CSASRSSYEQYF.